This T cell receptor beta chain emerged from a study of metastatic and nonmetastatic thyroid tumors. Study as a whole: Repertoires from blood and tumor or nodule tissue of malignant and benign thyroid patients were compared. Study-level findings and limits: In both blood and tumor samples, TCR beta diversity was reported significantly higher for malignant than benign nodules.

This clone is judged medium-sized (0.01 to 0.1%). Its antigen is undetermined. Methods used by the authors: Building a distant-metastasis classifier for papillary thyroid cancer drew on CDR3 differences across clinicopathological groups. MiXCR was used by TCRdb to re-call the PCR reads. The V and J calls here are based on TCRdb, not the publication. The profile shows more than 20,000 clones, about an eighth of them singletons. Nobody among the patients had been given any treatment before thyroid surgery. The receptor was isolated from a female donor with papillary thyroid cancer or a benign thyroid nodule (not recorded which). Some clones in this sample may be carry-over from other donors' samples. Sequencing was performed on blood.

The CDR3 is CASSSEEGGRHYGYTF. CDR3 DNA: TGCGCCAGCAGCTCAGAAGAGGGGGGTAGGCACTATGGCTACACCTTC. The chain combines TRBV5-1 with TRBJ1-2; maybe TRBD1 (6 bases). Germline CDR1 is SGHRS and CDR2 is YFSETQ. The CDR3 is 16 residues long. V lost 3 bases and J 3 bases, leaving 18 bases between the germline ends.